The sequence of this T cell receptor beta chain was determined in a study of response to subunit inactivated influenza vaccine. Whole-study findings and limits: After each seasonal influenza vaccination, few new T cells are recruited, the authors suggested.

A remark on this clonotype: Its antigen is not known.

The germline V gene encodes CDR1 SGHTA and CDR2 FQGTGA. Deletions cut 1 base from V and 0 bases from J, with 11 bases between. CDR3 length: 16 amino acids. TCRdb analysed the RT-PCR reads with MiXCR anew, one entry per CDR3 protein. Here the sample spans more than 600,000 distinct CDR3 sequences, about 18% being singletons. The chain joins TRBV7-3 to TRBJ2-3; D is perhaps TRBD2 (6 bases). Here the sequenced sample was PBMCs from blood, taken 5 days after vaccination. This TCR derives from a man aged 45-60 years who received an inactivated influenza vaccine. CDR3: CASSLRIGTSTDTQYF. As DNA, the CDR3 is TGTGCCAGCAGCTTAAGAATTGGGACTAGCACAGATACGCAGTATTTT.